This is a list of T cell receptor beta chains from one sample in a study of graft-versus-host responses after intestinal transplantation. Assay used: immunoSEQ multiplex PCR; TCRdb lists only in-frame clones, some missing. The table includes about 110,000 clones, approximately 90% detected once. No antigen has been assigned to these receptors. The sequencing used unstimulated CD4+ T cells sorted from spleen or lymph node cells, collected before transplant. Source of these receptors: a human donor who was the organ donor for an intestinal transplant. Both conserved end residues are part of each CDR3. A D gene is named only where the DNA matches it firmly. Rows may omit the clone size; those that give it use once, few, many or a size class.

CDR3: CASSEAMGGDGYTF
DNA: TGTGCCAGCAGTGAAGCTATGGGGGGCGATGGCTACACCTTC
J: TRBJ1-2
V: TRBV2
size: .
D: .

CDR3: CASSLWAYEQYF
DNA: TGTGCCAGCAGCTTGTGGGCCTACGAGCAGTACTTC
J: TRBJ2-7
V: TRBV5-6
size: few
D: .

CDR3: CASSVGGGATDTQYF
DNA: TGTGCCAGCAGTGTTGGCGGGGGGGCCACAGATACGCAGTATTTT
J: TRBJ2-3
V: TRBV6-4
size: .
D: TRBD2

CDR3: CASSNRDRGLTGELFF
DNA: TGTGCCAGCAGTAACCGGGACAGGGGGCTTACCGGGGAGCTGTTTTTT
J: TRBJ2-2
V: TRBV11-2
size: .
D: TRBD1

CDR3: CASTIDRAYGYTF
DNA: TGTGCCAGCACCATTGACAGGGCCTATGGCTACACCTTC
J: TRBJ1-2
V: TRBV6-7
size: .
D: TRBD1

CDR3: CASSSGVRSPLHF
DNA: TGTGCCAGTAGCAGCGGGGTGCGGTCACCCCTCCACTTT
J: TRBJ1-6
V: TRBV19
size: once
D: .

CDR3: CASSLLQGAFSGNTIYF
DNA: TGTGCCAGCAGCTTGTTACAGGGGGCTTTCTCTGGAAACACCATATATTTT
J: TRBJ1-3
V: TRBV5-6
size: .
D: TRBD1

CDR3: CASSYRSAGGPSDTQYF
DNA: TGTGCCAGCAGCTATAGATCGGCGGGAGGGCCGTCAGATACGCAGTATTTT
J: TRBJ2-3
V: TRBV7-2
size: .
D: TRBD2

CDR3: CASSYHQMDSPLHF
DNA: TGTGCCAGCAGTTACCATCAAATGGATTCACCCCTCCACTTT
J: TRBJ1-6
V: TRBV6-6
size: .
D: .

CDR3: CASRFGGQGYTF
DNA: TGCGCCAGCAGGTTTGGGGGGCAAGGCTACACCTTC
J: TRBJ1-2
V: TRBV23-1
size: .
D: .

CDR3: CASILRDTGTDTQYF
DNA: TGTGCCAGCATCCTCCGGGACACAGGCACAGATACGCAGTATTTT
J: TRBJ2-3
V: TRBV2
size: .
D: .

CDR3: CASSLDQGDSLHNTEAFF
DNA: TGTGCCAGCAGCTTAGATCAGGGGGACAGCCTTCATAACACTGAAGCTTTCTTT
J: TRBJ1-1
V: TRBV11-2
size: .
D: TRBD1

CDR3: CASSVEEGAYYGYTF
DNA: TGTGCCAGCAGCGTAGAAGAGGGGGCGTACTATGGCTACACCTTC
J: TRBJ1-2
V: TRBV9
size: .
D: TRBD1

CDR3: CATSRDRAGGVGYTF
DNA: TGTGCCACCAGCAGAGATAGGGCAGGGGGGGTTGGCTACACCTTC
J: TRBJ1-2
V: TRBV15
size: .
D: TRBD1

CDR3: CASSLNTDRGYNEQFF
DNA: TGTGCCAGCAGCTTAAATACGGACAGGGGCTACAATGAGCAGTTCTTC
J: TRBJ2-1
V: TRBV11-2
size: .
D: TRBD1

CDR3: CASGRFPGLAGGPRSHEQYF
DNA: TGTGCTAGTGGGAGGTTTCCGGGACTAGCGGGAGGGCCTCGTAGCCACGAGCAGTACTTC
J: TRBJ2-7
V: TRBV12-5
size: .
D: TRBD2

CDR3: CSVVDGGYGYTF
DNA: TGCAGCGTTGTTGACGGTGGGTATGGCTACACCTTC
J: TRBJ1-2
V: TRBV29-1
size: .
D: .

CDR3: CASSSSTYEQYF
DNA: TGTGCCAGCTCGAGTTCGACCTACGAGCAGTACTTC
J: TRBJ2-7
V: TRBV6-5
size: .
D: .

CDR3: CASSIPDRGWKETQYF
DNA: TGTGCCAGTAGTATTCCCGACAGGGGGTGGAAAGAGACCCAGTACTTC
J: TRBJ2-5
V: TRBV19
size: .
D: TRBD1

CDR3: CASSPTWRDYEQYF
DNA: TGTGCCAGCAGCCCCACATGGAGGGACTACGAGCAGTACTTC
J: TRBJ2-7
V: TRBV11-2
size: .
D: .

CDR3: CASSIYWTSTYNEQFF
DNA: TGTGCCAGTAGTATTTATTGGACCTCAACCTACAATGAGCAGTTCTTC
J: TRBJ2-1
V: TRBV19
size: once
D: .

CDR3: CASTKMGTGELFF
DNA: TGTGCCAGTACTAAGATGGGCACCGGGGAGCTGTTTTTT
J: TRBJ2-2
V: TRBV19
size: .
D: .

CDR3: CASSLSVGASGSYEQYF
DNA: TGTGCCAGCAGTTTATCCGTAGGGGCTAGCGGGAGCTACGAGCAGTACTTC
J: TRBJ2-7
V: TRBV28
size: .
D: TRBD2

CDR3: CASSDSGGATDTQYF
DNA: TGTGCCAGCAGTGACAGCGGGGGGGCCACAGATACGCAGTATTTT
J: TRBJ2-3
V: TRBV6-4
size: .
D: TRBD2

CDR3: CASSQGISYEQYF
DNA: TGTGCCAGCAGTCAGGGGATCTCCTACGAGCAGTACTTC
J: TRBJ2-7
V: TRBV7-6
size: .
D: .

CDR3: CASSTSETGSGNTIYF
DNA: TGTGCCAGTAGTACCTCAGAGACAGGGAGCGGAAACACCATATATTTT
J: TRBJ1-3
V: TRBV19
size: .
D: TRBD1

CDR3: CASSPDPFERGTEAFF
DNA: TGCGCCAGCAGCCCCGATCCCTTTGAGAGAGGTACTGAAGCTTTCTTT
J: TRBJ1-1
V: TRBV4-3
size: .
D: .

CDR3: CASSLGQGALISNQPQHF
DNA: TGTGCCAGCAGTTTGGGACAGGGGGCTCTGATAAGCAATCAGCCCCAGCATTTT
J: TRBJ1-5
V: TRBV7-9
size: .
D: TRBD1

CDR3: CASSEVTAYEQYF
DNA: TGTGCCAGCAGTGAAGTGACGGCTTACGAGCAGTACTTC
J: TRBJ2-7
V: TRBV6-1
size: .
D: .

CDR3: CASSLARTVNTEAFF
DNA: TGTGCCAGCAGCTTAGCACGGACAGTCAACACTGAAGCTTTCTTT
J: TRBJ1-1
V: TRBV7-9
size: .
D: .

CDR3: CAWSEQLNYGYTF
DNA: TGTGCCTGGAGTGAACAGCTTAACTATGGCTACACCTTC
J: TRBJ1-2
V: TRBV30
size: .
D: .

CDR3: CASSLGSGPSYSPLHF
DNA: TGTGCCAGCAGCTTAGGTTCAGGGCCGTCCTATTCACCCCTCCACTTT
J: TRBJ1-6
V: TRBV7-9
size: .
D: .

CDR3: CSVDRADNEQFF
DNA: TGCAGCGTGGACAGGGCGGACAATGAGCAGTTCTTC
J: TRBJ2-1
V: TRBV29-1
size: .
D: TRBD1

CDR3: CASSQSPGQGVQNTEAFF
DNA: TGTGCCAGCAGCCAATCGCCGGGACAGGGGGTCCAGAACACTGAAGCTTTCTTT
J: TRBJ1-1
V: TRBV4-2
size: .
D: TRBD1

CDR3: CASSAGSQETQYF
DNA: TGTGCCAGCTCGGCCGGGTCCCAAGAGACCCAGTACTTC
J: TRBJ2-5
V: TRBV18
size: .
D: .

CDR3: CASSYFWTGGNEQFF
DNA: TGTGCCAGCAGTTACTTTTGGACTGGCGGCAATGAGCAGTTCTTC
J: TRBJ2-1
V: TRBV6-5
size: once
D: .

CDR3: CATSQEPNEKLFF
DNA: TGTGCCACCTCTCAGGAGCCTAATGAAAAACTGTTTTTT
J: TRBJ1-4
V: TRBV10-3
size: once
D: .

CDR3: CASSAGTGRAEAFF
DNA: TGTGCCAGCAGCGCCGGGACAGGGAGGGCTGAAGCTTTCTTT
J: TRBJ1-1
V: TRBV9
size: .
D: TRBD1

CDR3: CASSLKGETQYF
DNA: TGTGCCAGCAGCTTAAAGGGAGAGACCCAGTACTTC
J: TRBJ2-5
V: TRBV5-4
size: .
D: .

CDR3: CASSDFGLFEAFF
DNA: TGTGCCAGCAGTGATTTTGGCCTTTTTGAAGCTTTCTTT
J: TRBJ1-1
V: TRBV6-5
size: .
D: .

CDR3: CASSLGGGTEAFF
DNA: TGTGCCAGCAGCTTGGGGGGTGGCACTGAAGCTTTCTTT
J: TRBJ1-1
V: TRBV7-2
size: .
D: .

CDR3: CAWDSGISYEQYF
DNA: TGTGCCTGGGACAGCGGGATCTCCTACGAGCAGTACTTC
J: TRBJ2-7
V: TRBV30
size: once
D: TRBD2

CDR3: CASSIRGPVYSNQPQHF
DNA: TGTGCCAGTAGTATCCGGGGGCCCGTTTATAGCAATCAGCCCCAGCATTTT
J: TRBJ1-5
V: TRBV19
size: .
D: .

CDR3: CASSRPGAGRTEAFF
DNA: TGTGCCAGCAGCCGACCTGGGGCAGGGCGCACTGAAGCTTTCTTT
J: TRBJ1-1
V: TRBV4-2
size: .
D: .

CDR3: CASSFSGLRGVETQYF
DNA: TGTGCCAGCAGCTTTTCGGGGCTCCGAGGGGTGGAGACCCAGTACTTC
J: TRBJ2-5
V: TRBV11-2
size: .
D: .

CDR3: CASSKQTVYEQYF
DNA: TGTGCCAGCAGCAAACAGACAGTATACGAGCAGTACTTC
J: TRBJ2-7
V: TRBV21-1
size: once
D: .

CDR3: CASSSSRGPSYEQYF
DNA: TGTGCCAGCAGCTCATCCAGGGGTCCCTCCTACGAGCAGTACTTC
J: TRBJ2-7
V: TRBV7-2
size: .
D: .

CDR3: CASSSYRGTGELFF
DNA: TGTGCCAGCAGCTCGTACAGGGGCACCGGGGAGCTGTTTTTT
J: TRBJ2-2
V: TRBV7-2
size: .
D: TRBD1

CDR3: CASSEQSTYNEQFF
DNA: TGTGCCAGCAGTGAACAGTCGACGTACAATGAGCAGTTCTTC
J: TRBJ2-1
V: TRBV6-1
size: .
D: .

CDR3: CASSAQETQYF
DNA: TGCGCCAGCAGCGCCCAAGAGACCCAGTACTTC
J: TRBJ2-5
V: TRBV5-1
size: .
D: .

CDR3: CASSPGYALSTGELFF
DNA: TGTGCCAGCTCACCTGGGTACGCACTCAGCACCGGGGAGCTGTTTTTT
J: TRBJ2-2
V: TRBV18
size: .
D: .

CDR3: CASGSRGTEAFF
DNA: TGTGCCAGCGGGTCCAGGGGAACTGAAGCTTTCTTT
J: TRBJ1-1
V: TRBV28
size: .
D: .

CDR3: CASSPQSSNYGYTF
DNA: TGTGCCAGCTCACCACAGTCCTCTAACTATGGCTACACCTTC
J: TRBJ1-2
V: TRBV18
size: once
D: .

CDR3: CASSVLSGRLDTQYF
DNA: TGTGCCAGTTCGGTTCTTAGCGGGAGGTTAGATACGCAGTATTTT
J: TRBJ2-3
V: TRBV19
size: .
D: TRBD2

CDR3: CASSIGGGSNTGELFF
DNA: TGTGCCAGTAGTATAGGGGGCGGCTCGAACACCGGGGAGCTGTTTTTT
J: TRBJ2-2
V: TRBV19
size: .
D: .

CDR3: CASSRDLDFEQFF
DNA: TGTGCCAGCAGCCGAGACCTAGATTTTGAGCAGTTCTTC
J: TRBJ2-1
V: TRBV11-3
size: .
D: .